One sample yielded the 19 T cell receptor beta chains listed below, sequenced in a study of beta chain features in type 1 diabetes. The investigators reverse transcribed all of the isolated RNA, so they sequenced expressed TCRB transcripts. Only in-frame clones appear in the TCRdb table, and some are missing; sequencing was by immunoSEQ multiplex PCR. This table has fewer than 400,000 clones, 7.5% to 9% appearing once. The sequenced sample consisted of central memory CD4+ T cells from blood. Receptors were obtained from a woman between 18 and 30 years old in good health.

V and J are TRBV18 and TRBJ2-2, with 8 bases that match TRBD1. V trimming: 0 bases; J trimming: 4 bases; junction bases outside the gene matches: 1. Germline CDR1 and CDR2: KGHSH and LQKENI. CDR3 size: 15 residues. The CDR3, as DNA: TGTGCCAGCTCACCACCGCAGGGGGCCACCGGGGAGCTGTTTTTT. It encodes CASSPPQGATGELFF. Together with reference TRBV18 and TRBJ2-2, the CDR3 gives the full variable domain: NAGVMQNPRHLVRRRGQEARLRCSPMKGHSHVYWYRQLPEEGLKFMVYLQKENIIDESGMPKERFSAEFPKEGPSILRIQQVVRGDSAAYFCASSPPQGATGELFFGEGSRLTVL.

Concerning this clone itself: Other DNA sequences in the same sample also yield this CDR3. J is TRBJ2-2 and V is TRBV28; D gene unclear. The CDR3 consists of 11 residues. Trimming pared 8 bases from V and 3 bases from J, leaving 4 bases between. Per germline, CDR1 MDHEN and CDR2 SYDVKM. The CDR3 sequence: CASGHTGELFF. DNA for the CDR3: TGTGCCAGCGGCCACACCGGGGAGCTGTTTTTT.

CDR3 residues: CASSISGQRIYNEQFF. Written as DNA, the CDR3 is TGTGCCAGTAGTATCTCAGGGCAACGCATCTACAATGAGCAGTTCTTC. The genes are TRBV19 and TRBJ2-1, with D maybe TRBD1 (5 bases). The CDR3 sequence is 16 residues long. CDR1 is LNHDA and CDR2 is SQIVND in the germline V gene (reference sequence). Trimming removed 3 bases at V and 3 bases at J, with 15 bases between.

This chain joins TRBV18 and TRBJ2-3; TRBD1 matches at 8 bases. Trimming cost V 4 bases and J 6 bases; bases outside gene matches: 9. Per germline, CDR1 KGHSH and CDR2 LQKENI. The CDR3 is 15 amino acids. In nucleotides, the CDR3 is TGTGCCAGCTCACAGGACAGGGCCCCCCGGGATACGCAGTATTTT. It translates to CASSQDRAPRDTQYF.

This clone appeared a few times. The V gene is TRBV25-1, the J gene TRBJ2-2; TRBD1 matches at 7 bases. The germline CDR1 and CDR2 sequences are MGHDK and SYGVNS. The length of the CDR3 is 16 residues. J lost 1 base, V lost 4 bases, and 6 bases had no gene match. CDR3 protein: CASSATGTENTGELFF. DNA for the CDR3: TGTGCCAGCAGTGCAACCGGGACAGAGAACACCGGGGAGCTGTTTTTT.

The chain combines TRBV6-1 with TRBJ1-2; the D is unclear. Per germline, CDR1 MNHNS and CDR2 SASEGT. The CDR3 covers 13 residues. The V end was cut by 3 bases, the J end by 5 bases, with 10 bases between. CDR3 coding DNA: TGTGCCAGCAGTGAGACGTTCATGTATGGCTACACCTTC. It specifies CASSETFMYGYTF.

This clone was found a few times. The chain employs TRBV7-9 and TRBJ2-7; tentative D call: TRBD2 (5 bases). The CDR3 is made up of 14 amino acids. V was clipped by 4 bases and J by 3 bases, with 13 bases between them. In germline, CDR1 is SEHNR, CDR2 FQNEAQ (reference sequence). The CDR3 loop is CASSWAKGSYEQYF. The CDR3 coding sequence is TGTGCCAGCAGCTGGGCTAAAGGGAGCTACGAGCAGTACTTC.

This clone was observed a handful of times. The chain uses TRBV10-3 and TRBJ2-7; TRBD2 matches 9 bases. The CDR3 length is 14 residues. Germline lookup yields CDR1 ENHRY and CDR2 SYGVKD. Trimming cost V 7 bases and J 2 bases; bases outside gene matches: 6. The CDR3 loop reads CAIKAGGPTYEQYF. The CDR3 region has the DNA TGTGCCATCAAAGCGGGAGGCCCTACCTACGAGCAGTACTTC.

V and J are TRBV21-1 and TRBJ2-4; the tabulated D call, TRBD2, remains unverified against the DNA. TRBV21-1 is assigned pseudogene status. The CDR3 runs to 14 residues. The chain's CDR3 is CASGTGGTSGAQYF. The DNA of the CDR3 is TGTGCCAGCGGGACCGGAGGGACTAGCGGGGCACAGTACTTC.

This clone showed up just a few times. The chain recombines TRBV7-2 with TRBJ2-7, with D uncertain. The germline V gene encodes CDR1 SGHTA and CDR2 FQGNSA. This CDR3 is 14 amino acids long. The V end lost 2 bases, the J end lost 1 base, and 9 bases lay between the germline ends. CDR3 in amino acids: CASSLKSSSYEQYF. CDR3 coding DNA: TGTGCCAGCAGCTTAAAGAGTTCGTCCTACGAGCAGTACTTC.

This clone has a handful of counts. The identical CDR3 is also encoded by other nucleotide sequences in the sample. The chain is built from TRBV9 and TRBJ1-2, with D possibly being TRBD1 (5 bases). Trimming stripped 1 base from V and 2 bases from J, with 6 bases between. Germline V gene sequence: CDR1 SGDLS, CDR2 YYNGEE. The CDR3 consists of 13 residues. This CDR3 is CASSVQGNYGYTF. The CDR3 DNA reads as TGTGCCAGCAGCGTACAGGGAAACTATGGCTACACCTTC.

This rearrangement joins TRBV7-3 to TRBJ1-5; D gene uncertain. The CDR3 consists of 13 residues. Germline V gene lookup returns CDR1 SGHTA and CDR2 FQGTGA. V was trimmed by 3 bases and J by 7 bases, leaving 10 bases between them. CDR3 residues: CASSLGQRQPQHF. The CDR3 coding sequence is TGTGCCAGCAGCTTGGGCCAACGCCAGCCCCAGCATTTT.

This clone was counted only a few times. V usage is TRBV19 and J usage is TRBJ1-1; 7 bases match TRBD1. The CDR3 is 14 amino acids. Trimming cost V 6 bases and J 0 bases; bases outside gene matches: 4. Germline assignment: CDR1 LNHDA and CDR2 SQIVND (reference sequence). CDR3 region: CASRAGQLNTEAFF. In nucleotides, the CDR3 is TGTGCCAGTAGGGCGGGACAGTTGAACACTGAAGCTTTCTTT.

This clone was detected a few times. The J gene is TRBJ2-1, the V gene TRBV18, with D perhaps TRBD2 (6 bases). The CDR3 spans 16 residues. Germline loops: CDR1 KGHSH, CDR2 LQKENI. Trimming took off 0 bases at V and 4 bases at J, with 13 bases between the two ends. The CDR3 sequence: CASSPPGLARYNEQFF. The CDR3 DNA is TGTGCCAGCTCACCACCGGGGCTAGCGAGATACAATGAGCAGTTCTTC.

This clone was recorded a few times. Other DNA sequences in the same sample also yield this CDR3. The chain recombines TRBV7-2 with TRBJ1-1; tentatively, D is TRBD1 (6 bases). This CDR3 spans 15 amino acids. Germline CDR1 and CDR2: SGHTA and FQGNSA. Trimming shortened V by 3 bases and J by 0 bases, and 11 bases separated the two germline ends. Written as DNA, the CDR3 is TGTGCCAGCAGCTTGGTAGGGGGACTGAACACTGAAGCTTTCTTT. Translating it yields CASSLVGGLNTEAFF.

This clone was seen only a few times. The chain joins TRBV10-3 to TRBJ2-7, with 8 bases that match TRBD1. The length of the CDR3 is 14 residues. The V gene's germline CDR1 is ENHRY and CDR2 SYGVKD. J lost 6 bases, V lost 3 bases, and 7 bases had no gene match. This chain's CDR3 is CAISDWTGTREQYF. For the CDR3, the DNA is TGTGCCATCAGTGACTGGACAGGGACTCGCGAGCAGTACTTC.

This clone was counted between two and nine times. This rearrangement joins TRBV10-1 to TRBJ2-7, with D perhaps given as TRBD1 or TRBD2 (5 bases each). V lost 6 bases and J 2 bases, leaving 20 bases between the germline ends. Germline values: CDR1 WNHNN, CDR2 SYGVQD (reference sequence). The CDR3 spans 16 residues. The CDR3 reads CASRLILRDGAYEQYF. The CDR3 DNA sequence: TGCGCCAGCAGATTAATACTCCGGGACGGAGCCTACGAGCAGTACTTC.

In DNA form, the CDR3 reads TGTGCCAGCAGTGGAAATAGGCGGAGCACAGATACGCAGTATTTT. Protein product: CASSGNRRSTDTQYF. The chain is built from TRBV2 and TRBJ2-3; D gene unclear. The CDR3 totals 15 residues. V gave up 4 bases and J gave up 0 bases, with 11 bases separating them. Germline CDR1 reads SNHLY; CDR2 reads FYNNEI.

This clone has just a few counts. This CDR3 reads CASSLAGTAYYEQYF. CDR3 in DNA: TGTGCCAGCAGCTTAGCCGGGACTGCATACTACGAGCAGTACTTC. The chain carries TRBV7-2 and TRBJ2-7; D may be TRBD2 (6 bases). Germline V gene lookup returns CDR1 SGHTA and CDR2 FQGNSA. This CDR3 comprises 15 residues. The V gene lost 0 bases and the J gene lost 3 bases, with 12 bases spanning the gap. Supplemented by reference TRBV7-2 and TRBJ2-7, the full variable domain reads GAGVSQSPSNKVTEKGKDVELRCDPISGHTALYWYRQSLGQGLEFLIYFQGNSAPDKSGLPSDRFSAERTGGSVSTLTIQRTQQEDSAVYLCASSLAGTAYYEQYFGPGTRLTVT.